The T cell receptor beta chain described here comes from a study of cytomegalovirus exposure and HLA in healthy donors. Note on this clone: The antigen is undetermined.

This PCR relied on a set of 60 Vbeta primers and 13 Jbeta primers. Clones were read by immunoSEQ multiplex PCR, and TCRdb kept only the in-frame ones, dropping some. The sample includes around 160,000 clones, about 77% of them seen just once. CDR3 length: 14 amino acids. CDR1 and CDR2 from the germline V gene are MNHEY and SVGAGI. Trimming took 2 bases from V and 14 from J; bases not matched to a gene: 12. Overall study results and limits: Association of a missense DCLRE1C variant with TCR beta V- and J-gene trimming was reported in a later analysis.

This sequence joins TRBV6-5 and TRBJ2-3; 8 bases align to TRBD1. The receptor was derived from a man between 18 and 29 years old in good health and CMV-seropositive. The source material was PBMCs. The CDR3 DNA sequence: TGTGCCAGCAGTTACCGGGACAGGCTGTTTTCGCTGTATTTT. Encoded protein: CASSYRDRLFSLYF.